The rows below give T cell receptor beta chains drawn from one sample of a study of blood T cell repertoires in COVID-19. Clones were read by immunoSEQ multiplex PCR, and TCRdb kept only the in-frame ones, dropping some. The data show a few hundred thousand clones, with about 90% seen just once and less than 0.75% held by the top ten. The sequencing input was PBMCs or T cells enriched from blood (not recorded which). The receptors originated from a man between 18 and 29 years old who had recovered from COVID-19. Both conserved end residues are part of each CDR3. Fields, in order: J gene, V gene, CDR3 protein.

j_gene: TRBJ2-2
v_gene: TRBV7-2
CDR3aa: CASSFAGGTNTGELFF

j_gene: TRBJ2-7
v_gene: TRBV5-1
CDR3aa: CASSLARGTTYEQYF

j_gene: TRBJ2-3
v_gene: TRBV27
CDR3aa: CASSPRGQGRDTQYF

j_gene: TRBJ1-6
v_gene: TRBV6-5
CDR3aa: CASSYERGLNSPLHF

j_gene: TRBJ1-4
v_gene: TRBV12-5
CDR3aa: CASGFQVRGGNEKLFF

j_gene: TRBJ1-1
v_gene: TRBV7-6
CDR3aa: CASSLAGTGKNTEAFF

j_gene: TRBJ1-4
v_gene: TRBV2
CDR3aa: CASSGAPRGKLFF

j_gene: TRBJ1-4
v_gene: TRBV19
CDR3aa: CASSRDRVDEKLFF

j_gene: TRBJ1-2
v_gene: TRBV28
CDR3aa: CASSLLTGMMSNYGYTF

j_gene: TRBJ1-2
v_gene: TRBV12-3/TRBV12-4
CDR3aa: CASRETGDYGYTF

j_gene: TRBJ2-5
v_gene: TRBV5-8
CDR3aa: CASRRVETQYF

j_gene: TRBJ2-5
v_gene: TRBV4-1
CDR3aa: CASSQGGGRARETQYF

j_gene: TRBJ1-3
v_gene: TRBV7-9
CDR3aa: CASSGGTGDRNTIYF

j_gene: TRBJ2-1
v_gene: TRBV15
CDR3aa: CATSRLDRDYNEQFF

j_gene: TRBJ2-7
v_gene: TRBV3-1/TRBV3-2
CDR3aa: CASSQEVGSYEQYF

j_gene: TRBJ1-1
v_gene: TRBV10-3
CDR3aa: CAISARVGGTEAFF

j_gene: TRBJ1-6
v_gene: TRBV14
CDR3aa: CASSLRRDNSYNSPLHF

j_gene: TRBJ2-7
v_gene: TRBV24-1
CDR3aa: CAGDTFYEQYF

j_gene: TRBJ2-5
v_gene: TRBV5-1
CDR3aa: CASSLGSGGKETQYF

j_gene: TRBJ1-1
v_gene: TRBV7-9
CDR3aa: CASSLRGQGDTEAFF

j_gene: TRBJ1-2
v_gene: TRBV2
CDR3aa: CASRERGQGGEGYTF

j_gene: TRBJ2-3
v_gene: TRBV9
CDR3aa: CASSVGGYTDTQYF

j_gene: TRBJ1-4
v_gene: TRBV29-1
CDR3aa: CSAMAGFEKLFF

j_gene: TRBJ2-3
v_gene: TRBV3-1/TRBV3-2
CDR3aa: CASSQDLRGSTDTQYF

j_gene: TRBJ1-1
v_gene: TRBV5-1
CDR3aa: CASSLGQGYTEAFF

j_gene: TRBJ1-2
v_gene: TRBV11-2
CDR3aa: CASSLQGPAYGYTF

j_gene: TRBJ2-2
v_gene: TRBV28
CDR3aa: CASTSGQGGVRGSTGELFF

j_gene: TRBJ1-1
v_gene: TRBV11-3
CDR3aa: CASSPKGRGSVNTEAFF

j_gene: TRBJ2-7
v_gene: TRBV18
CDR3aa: CASSLGLAGVMGGEQYF

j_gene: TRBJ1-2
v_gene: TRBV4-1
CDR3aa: CASRRSGEGGYTF

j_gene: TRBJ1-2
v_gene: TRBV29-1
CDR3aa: CSVVGTGNYGYTF

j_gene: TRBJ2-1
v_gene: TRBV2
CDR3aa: CASSADSEQFF

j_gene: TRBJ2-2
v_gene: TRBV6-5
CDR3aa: CASSYSFSGELFF

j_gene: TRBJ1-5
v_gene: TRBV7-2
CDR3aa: CASSLKGGGAGYGQPQHF

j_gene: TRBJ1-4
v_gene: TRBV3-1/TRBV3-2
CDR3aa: CASSQDRDSNEKLFF

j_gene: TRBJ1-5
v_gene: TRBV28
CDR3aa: CASSFYQGANQPQHF

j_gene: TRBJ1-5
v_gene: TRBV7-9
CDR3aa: CASRGDKSQPQHF

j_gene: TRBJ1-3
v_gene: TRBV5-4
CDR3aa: CASSLETGFSGNTIYF

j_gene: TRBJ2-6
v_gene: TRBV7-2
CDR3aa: CASSPRGQIDSGANVLTF

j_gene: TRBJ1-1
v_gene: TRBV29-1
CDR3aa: CSGGGVLAPEAFF

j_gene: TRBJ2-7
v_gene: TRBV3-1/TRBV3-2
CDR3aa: CASSQGGSTYEQYF

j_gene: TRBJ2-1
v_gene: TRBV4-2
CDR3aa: CASSQDLYEQFF

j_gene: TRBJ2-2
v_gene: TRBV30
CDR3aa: CAWRWDRSTGELFF

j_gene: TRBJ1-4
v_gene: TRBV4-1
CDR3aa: CASSQRQVGREKLFF

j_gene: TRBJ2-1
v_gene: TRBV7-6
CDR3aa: CASSARQGIYNEQFF

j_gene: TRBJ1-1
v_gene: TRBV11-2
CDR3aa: CASSSTVTGSAEAFF

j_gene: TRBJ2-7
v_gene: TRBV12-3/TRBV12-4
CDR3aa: CASSPQGNYEQYF

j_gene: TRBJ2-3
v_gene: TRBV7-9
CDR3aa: CASSLGLAGITDTQYF

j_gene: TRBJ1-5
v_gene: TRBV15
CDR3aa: CATSRAAGGLTQPQHF

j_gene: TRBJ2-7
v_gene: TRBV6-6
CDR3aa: CASSYTGGGYEQYF

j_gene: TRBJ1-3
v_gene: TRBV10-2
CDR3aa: CASRKGGAGNTIYF

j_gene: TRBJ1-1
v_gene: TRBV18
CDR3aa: CASSRGMNTEAFF

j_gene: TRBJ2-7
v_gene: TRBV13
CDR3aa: CASSLEGAREQYF

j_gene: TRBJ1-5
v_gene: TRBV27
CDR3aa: CASSSTGTGGSGQPQHF

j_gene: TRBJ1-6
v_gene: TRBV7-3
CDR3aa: CASSNTGYSPLHF

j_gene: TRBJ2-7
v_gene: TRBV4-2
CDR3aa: CASAMDRGGEQYF

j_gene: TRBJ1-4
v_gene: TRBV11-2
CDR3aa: CASRRTGIREKLFF

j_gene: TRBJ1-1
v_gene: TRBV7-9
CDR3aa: CASSLESGTDTEAFF

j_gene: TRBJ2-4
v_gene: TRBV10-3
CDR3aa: CAISQGLENIQYF

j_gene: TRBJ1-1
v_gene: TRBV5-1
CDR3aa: CASSSPGQGHEAFF